The present T cell receptor beta chain was sequenced within a study of Ad26.COV2.S vaccination and SARS-CoV-2 variants. Study-wide results and limits: The study found higher spike-specific TCR breadth in vaccine than placebo recipients. Comparability of non-spike TCR breadth was observed across vaccine and placebo recipients. Responses of spike-specific T cells (both CD8+ and CD4+) reportedly showed substantial breadth after vaccination.

CDR3 length: 13 amino acids. Germline V gives CDR1 SNHLY, CDR2 FYNNEI. The V end lost 8 bases, the J end lost 4 bases, and 14 bases lay between the germline ends. Only a few counts were recorded for this clone. Its antigen remains unidentified. Here immunoSEQ multiplex PCR was the method, and the copy in TCRdb shows in-frame clones only, minus some. The table includes over 110,000 clones, just over 85% detected once. This chain links TRBV2 with TRBJ1-1, with D possibly TRBD1 on 5 matching bases. This receptor was identified in a human donor who had recovered from COVID-19. Sample: peripheral blood, taken after recovery from COVID-19. CDR3 DNA: TGTGCCAGCCGAGTGGTGGGGGGCACTGAAGCTTTCTTT. Protein: CASRVVGGTEAFF.